Only one count was recorded for the clone carrying this TCR beta chain. This entry is derived from a study of neoadjuvant anti-PD-1 for oral cavity cancer. Between the trimmed V and J ends, which lost 6 bases and 5 bases, there was a span of 10 bases. Germline V gives CDR1 DFQATT, CDR2 SNEGSKA (reference sequence). This CDR3 comprises 11 residues. As for time point: after neoadjuvant nivolumab, at surgical resection. The method was immunoSEQ multiplex PCR; TCRdb's version includes in-frame clones alone and lacks a portion of them. The sample consists of 6,500 to 10,000 clones, roughly 71% of them appearing once.

The TCR was taken from a person between 40 and 85 years old with oral cavity squamous cell carcinoma. This sequence joins TRBV20-1 and TRBJ2-5; D might be TRBD1 or TRBD2, each matching 5 bases. The input for sequencing was PBMCs, taken after nivolumab (anti-PD-1) treatment. The CDR3, as DNA: TGCAGTGCGGGGGATCGGGAGACCCAGTACTTC. Encoded protein: CSAGDRETQYF.